This is a list of T cell receptor beta chains from one sample in a study of blood T cell repertoires in COVID-19. The data were produced by immunoSEQ multiplex PCR, yet TCRdb's version contains in-frame clones alone and is incomplete. This table holds some 40,000 clones, 70% to 90% found once. The sample was peripheral blood. The receptors shown here come from a woman of 80 years or more with acute or convalescent COVID-19. Both conserved end residues are part of each CDR3. D genes are given only for firm matches. Clone size is given for some rows only: seen once, a few or many times, or a class if the clone is expanded.

>NA|TRBJ2-7|TRBD2|TRBV9
TGTGCCAGCAGCGTAGCCGGGAGGGCCCCCTACGAGCAGTACTTC
CASSVAGRAPYEQYF
>NA|TRBJ2-2|NA|TRBV14
TGTGCCAGCAGCCCCGGGCCAACCTCGGGGACCGGGGAGCTGTTTTTT
CASSPGPTSGTGELFF
>NA|TRBJ2-3|TRBD1|TRBV6-5
TGTGCCAGCAGGAAGCACCGAGACAGGGAAGATACGCAGTATTTT
CASRKHRDREDTQYF
>few|TRBJ2-1|NA|TRBV9
TGTGCCAGCAGCGTATTAGCACTAGGCTCTTTGAATGAGCAGTTCTTC
CASSVLALGSLNEQFF
>NA|TRBJ2-1|TRBD1|TRBV19
TGTGCCAGTAGTGCGGGACAGGGTAGCAATGAGCAGTTCTTC
CASSAGQGSNEQFF
>NA|TRBJ2-6|NA|TRBV7-9
TGTGCCAGCAGCTCTTGGCAGGAGGGTTCCGGGGCCAACGTCCTGACTTTC
CASSSWQEGSGANVLTF
>NA|TRBJ1-2|NA|TRBV5-1
TGCGCCAGCAGCCCCTCCACAGCTTCCTATGGCTACACCTTC
CASSPSTASYGYTF
>NA|TRBJ2-2|TRBD1|TRBV10-3
TGTGCCATCCCAGGGGGCGGGGAGCTGTTTTTT
CAIPGGGELFF
>once|TRBJ1-5|TRBD1|TRBV5-1
TGCGCCAGCAGCTGGGACGGGACAGGGGGTGGTCAGCCCCAGCATTTT
CASSWDGTGGGQPQHF
>NA|TRBJ1-1|TRBD1|TRBV30
TGTGCCTGGGCTACAGGGGGCAGGGGCACTGAAGCTTTCTTT
CAWATGGRGTEAFF
>NA|TRBJ2-1|NA|TRBV11-3
TGTGCCAGCAGCCGCGGGCTAGCCCATACCGATGAGCAGTTCTTC
CASSRGLAHTDEQFF
>NA|TRBJ1-1|TRBD1|TRBV6-5
TGTGCCAGCAAACGACAGGGGGACTCTGAAGCTTTCTTT
CASKRQGDSEAFF
>few|TRBJ1-1|NA|TRBV5-4
TGTGCCAGCAGCTTGGCCGTATTGAGGGACACTGAAGCTTTCTTT
CASSLAVLRDTEAFF
>NA|TRBJ2-7|NA|TRBV20-1
TGCAGTGCTAGTGATGGGGGCGCGTCGGAGCAGTACTTC
CSASDGGASEQYF
>few|TRBJ1-1|NA|TRBV3-1/TRBV3-2
TGTGCCAGCAGCCAAGGAATGTTTTTGGGTCGGGACACTGAAGCTTTCTTT
CASSQGMFLGRDTEAFF
>NA|TRBJ2-1|NA|TRBV5-1
TGCGCCAGCAGCCTAGGATATTGGAGGAATGAGCAGTTCTTC
CASSLGYWRNEQFF
>NA|TRBJ2-1|TRBD2|TRBV11-3
TGTGCCAGCAGCTCGGGACTAGCGGGAGTAAATGAGCAGTTCTTC
CASSSGLAGVNEQFF
>NA|TRBJ2-1|NA|TRBV11-2
TGTGCCAGCAGCTTAGCCGGGTACAATGAGCAGTTCTTC
CASSLAGYNEQFF
>NA|TRBJ2-5|TRBD2|TRBV5-1
TGCGCCAGCAGCTTGGGGTCCCTAGCGGGCCTAGAGACCCAGTACTTC
CASSLGSLAGLETQYF
>NA|TRBJ1-5|NA|TRBV19
TGTGCCAGTAGGACGGGGGGTGGCAATCAGCCCCAGCATTTT
CASRTGGGNQPQHF
>NA|TRBJ2-7|NA|TRBV5-1
TGCGCCAGCAGCGACGGGGACTCCGACCCCTACGAGCAGTACTTC
CASSDGDSDPYEQYF
>NA|TRBJ1-6|NA|TRBV5-4
TGTGCCAGCAGCTTGGAGGGGGGCGGGGGACCCCTCCACTTT
CASSLEGGGGPLHF
>NA|TRBJ2-2|TRBD2|TRBV7-8
TGTGCCAGCAGCTTAGCCCATGGTGGGACTAGAACCGGGGAGCTGTTTTTT
CASSLAHGGTRTGELFF